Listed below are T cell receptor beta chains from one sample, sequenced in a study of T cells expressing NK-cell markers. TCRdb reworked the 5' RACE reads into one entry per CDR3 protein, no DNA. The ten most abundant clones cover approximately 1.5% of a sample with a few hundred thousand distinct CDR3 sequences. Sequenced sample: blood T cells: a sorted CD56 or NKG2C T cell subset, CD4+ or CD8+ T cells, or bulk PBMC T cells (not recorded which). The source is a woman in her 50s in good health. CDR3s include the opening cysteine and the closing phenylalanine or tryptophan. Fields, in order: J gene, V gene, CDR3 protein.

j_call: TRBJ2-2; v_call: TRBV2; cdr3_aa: CASSETREGGELFF
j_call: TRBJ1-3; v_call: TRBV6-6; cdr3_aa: CASEGGGNTIYF
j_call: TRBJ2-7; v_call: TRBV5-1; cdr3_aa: CASSLSQGATYEQYF
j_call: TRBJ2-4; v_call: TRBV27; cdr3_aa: CASWDLGGIQYF
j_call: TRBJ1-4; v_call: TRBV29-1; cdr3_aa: CSVPHNEKLFF
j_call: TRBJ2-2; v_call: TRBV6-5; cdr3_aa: CASTSPSDTVGELFF
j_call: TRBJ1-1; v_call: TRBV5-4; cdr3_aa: CASSPETGTSTEAFF
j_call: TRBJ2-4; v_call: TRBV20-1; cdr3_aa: CSACPGLAKNIQYF
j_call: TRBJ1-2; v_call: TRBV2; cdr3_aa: CASMTGTNYGYTF
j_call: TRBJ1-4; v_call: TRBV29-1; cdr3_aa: CSGKDRGNEKLFF
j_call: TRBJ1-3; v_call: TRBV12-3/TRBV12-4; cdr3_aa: CASSLPGAGNTIYF
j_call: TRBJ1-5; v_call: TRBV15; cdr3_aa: CATQLTPSNQPQHF
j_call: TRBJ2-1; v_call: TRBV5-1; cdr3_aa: CASSSRNGGYNEQFF
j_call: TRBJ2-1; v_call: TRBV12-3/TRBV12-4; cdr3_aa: CASSFRVGVSRNEQFF
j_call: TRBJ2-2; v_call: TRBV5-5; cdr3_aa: CASSLMPRGNTGELFF
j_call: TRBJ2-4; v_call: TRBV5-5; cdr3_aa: CASSLTAAKNIQYF
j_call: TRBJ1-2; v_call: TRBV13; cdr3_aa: CASSAQGFGGYTF
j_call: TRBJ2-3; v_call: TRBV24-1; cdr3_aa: CATGDALFGTDTQYF
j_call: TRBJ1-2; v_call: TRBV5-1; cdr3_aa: CASSLGRVGYGYTF
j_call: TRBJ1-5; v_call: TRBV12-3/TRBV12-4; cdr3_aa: CASSYRQVGNQPQHF
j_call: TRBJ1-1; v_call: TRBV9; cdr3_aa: CASSETGTGNTEAFF
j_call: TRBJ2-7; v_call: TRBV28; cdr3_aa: CASSPRGQGTRDYEQYF
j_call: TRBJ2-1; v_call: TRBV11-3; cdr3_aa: CASSLGGRGHEQFF
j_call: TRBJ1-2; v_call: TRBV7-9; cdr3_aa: CASRGLGRKGYGYTF
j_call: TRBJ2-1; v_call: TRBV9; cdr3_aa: CASILRQAGGCLQFF
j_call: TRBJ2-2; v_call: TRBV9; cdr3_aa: CASTSGGREGTGELFF
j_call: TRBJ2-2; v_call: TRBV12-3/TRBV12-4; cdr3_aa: CASSFLRDPGELFF
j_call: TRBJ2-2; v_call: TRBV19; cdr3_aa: CATGGQTNTGELFF
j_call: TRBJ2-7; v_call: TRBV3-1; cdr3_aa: CASSYHTSYEQYF
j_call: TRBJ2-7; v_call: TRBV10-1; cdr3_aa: CASSESLLAGTQYF
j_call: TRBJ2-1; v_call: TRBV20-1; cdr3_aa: CSARDRWTTPYNEQFF
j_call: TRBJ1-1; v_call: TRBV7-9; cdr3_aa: CASSPGTGLPAFF
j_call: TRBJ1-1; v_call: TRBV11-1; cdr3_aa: CASSLASGLTEAFF
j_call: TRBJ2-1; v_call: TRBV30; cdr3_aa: CAWSIGTSLNEQFF
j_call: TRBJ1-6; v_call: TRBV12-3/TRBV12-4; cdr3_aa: CASSITLKGQRNSPLHF
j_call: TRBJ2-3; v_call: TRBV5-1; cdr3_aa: CASSGGRAGNTDTQYF
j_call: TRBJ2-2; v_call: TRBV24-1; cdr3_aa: CATSDLGQFSGELFF
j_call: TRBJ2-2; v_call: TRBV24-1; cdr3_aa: CATSGDPTSAGELFF
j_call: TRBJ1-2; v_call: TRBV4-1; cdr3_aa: CASRRPGQANYGYTF
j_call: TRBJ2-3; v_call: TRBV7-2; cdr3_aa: CASRIAGGFDTQYF
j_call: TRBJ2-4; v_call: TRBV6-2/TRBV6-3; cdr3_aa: CASSYGTESNIQYF
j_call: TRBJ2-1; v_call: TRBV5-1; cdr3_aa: CASSLRTALIGNEQFF
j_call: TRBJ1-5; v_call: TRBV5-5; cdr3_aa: CASSQGYGNQPQHF
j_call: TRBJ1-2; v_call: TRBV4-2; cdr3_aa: CASSQGTGINYGYTF
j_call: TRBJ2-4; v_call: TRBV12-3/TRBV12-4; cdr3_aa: CASTSDPRAKNIQYF
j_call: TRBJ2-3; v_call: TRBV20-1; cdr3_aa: CSARPFRTVNTDTQYF
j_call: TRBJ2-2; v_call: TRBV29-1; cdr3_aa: CSVSSSGELFF
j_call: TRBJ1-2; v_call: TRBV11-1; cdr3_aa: CASSQNVLRDGYTF
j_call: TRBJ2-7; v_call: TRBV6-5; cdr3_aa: CASSYSRDEQYF
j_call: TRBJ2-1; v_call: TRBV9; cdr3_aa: CASSVRVSGNEQFF
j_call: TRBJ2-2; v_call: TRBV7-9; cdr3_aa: CASSFQMAQGTGELFF
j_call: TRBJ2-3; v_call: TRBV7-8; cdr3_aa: CASSLALGSQADTQYF